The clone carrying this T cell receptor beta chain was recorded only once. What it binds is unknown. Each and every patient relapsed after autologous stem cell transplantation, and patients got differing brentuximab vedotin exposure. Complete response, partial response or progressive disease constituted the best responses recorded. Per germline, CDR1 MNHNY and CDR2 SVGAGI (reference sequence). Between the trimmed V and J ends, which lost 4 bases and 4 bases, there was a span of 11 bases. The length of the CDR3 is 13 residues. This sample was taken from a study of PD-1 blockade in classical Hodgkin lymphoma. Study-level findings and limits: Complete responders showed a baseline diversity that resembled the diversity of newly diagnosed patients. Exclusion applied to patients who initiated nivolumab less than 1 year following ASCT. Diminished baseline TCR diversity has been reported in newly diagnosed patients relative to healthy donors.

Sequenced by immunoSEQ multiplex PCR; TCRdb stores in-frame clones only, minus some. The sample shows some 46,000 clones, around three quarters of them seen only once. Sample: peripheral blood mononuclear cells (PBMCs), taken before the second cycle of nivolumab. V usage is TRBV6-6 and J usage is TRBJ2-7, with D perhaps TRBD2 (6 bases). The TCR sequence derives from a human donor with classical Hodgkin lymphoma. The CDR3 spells CASSFPGAYEQYF. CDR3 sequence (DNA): TGTGCCAGCAGTTTCCCGGGAGCGTACGAGCAGTACTTC.